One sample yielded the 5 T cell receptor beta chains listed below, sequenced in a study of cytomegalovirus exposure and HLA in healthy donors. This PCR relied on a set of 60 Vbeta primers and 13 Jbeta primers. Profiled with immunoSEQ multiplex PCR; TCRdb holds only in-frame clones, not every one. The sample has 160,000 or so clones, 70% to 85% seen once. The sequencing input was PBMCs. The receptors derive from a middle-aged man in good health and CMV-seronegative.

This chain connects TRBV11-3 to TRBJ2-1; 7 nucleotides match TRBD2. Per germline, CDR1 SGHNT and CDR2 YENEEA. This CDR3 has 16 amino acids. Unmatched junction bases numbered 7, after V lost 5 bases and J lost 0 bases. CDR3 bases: TGTGCCAGCAGCCCTGGACTAGAGTCCTCCTACAATGAGCAGTTCTTC. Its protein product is CASSPGLESSYNEQFF.

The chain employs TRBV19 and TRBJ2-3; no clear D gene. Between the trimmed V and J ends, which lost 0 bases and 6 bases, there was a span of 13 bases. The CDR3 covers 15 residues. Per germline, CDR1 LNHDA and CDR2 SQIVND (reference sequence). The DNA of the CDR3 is TGTGCCAGTAGTATAGATTCCCCCCCAGCGGATACGCAGTATTTT. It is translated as CASSIDSPPADTQYF.

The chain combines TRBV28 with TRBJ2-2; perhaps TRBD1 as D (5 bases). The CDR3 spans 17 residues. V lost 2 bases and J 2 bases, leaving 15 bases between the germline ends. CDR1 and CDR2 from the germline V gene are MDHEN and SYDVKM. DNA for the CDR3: TGTGCCAGCAGTTTAACTTCGGATGGGGCTAACACCGGGGAGCTGTTTTTT. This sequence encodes CASSLTSDGANTGELFF.

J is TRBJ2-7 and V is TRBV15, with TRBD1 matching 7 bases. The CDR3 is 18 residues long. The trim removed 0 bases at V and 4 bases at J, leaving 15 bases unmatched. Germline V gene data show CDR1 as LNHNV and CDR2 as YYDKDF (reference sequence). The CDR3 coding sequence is TGTGCCACCAGCAGAGATGGGGCCCGACAGGGTTATAGGTACGAGCAGTACTTC. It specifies CATSRDGARQGYRYEQYF.

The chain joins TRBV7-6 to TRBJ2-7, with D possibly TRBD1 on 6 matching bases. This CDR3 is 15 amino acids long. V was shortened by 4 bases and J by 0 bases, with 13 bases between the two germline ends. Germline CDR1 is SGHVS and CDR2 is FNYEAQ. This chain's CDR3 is CASSSLQGASYEQYF. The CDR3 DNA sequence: TGTGCCAGCAGCTCCCTACAGGGTGCCTCCTACGAGCAGTACTTC.